The entry that follows covers one T cell receptor (beta chain) sequence. As yet, its antigen is unknown. This sample was taken from a study of radiation and T cells in renal cell carcinoma. Overall study findings and caveats: In blood, top tumor clones expanded by 2 weeks, shrinking by 4.

Indicated time point: baseline pretreatment blood. The treatment here: 15 Gy SBRT to primary tumor, nephrectomy 4 weeks later. After SBRT, blood was collected at 2 and 4 weeks, plus baseline. Trimming at V came to 4 bases and at J to 6 bases, leaving 12 bases not matched to a gene. Germline CDR1 SGHRS, CDR2 YFSETQ. The CDR3 extends over 16 amino acids. Clones were sequenced by immunoSEQ multiplex PCR, and TCRdb holds only the in-frame ones, with some missing. The table records about 61,000 clones, more than 60% of them present only once. The specimen comprised blood, sampled from a patient whose treatment included radiotherapy and nephrectomy. The chain carries TRBV5-1 and TRBJ2-2; 7 bases fit TRBD1. The receptor comes from a man in his sixties with renal cell carcinoma. The CDR3, as DNA: TGCGCCAGCAGCCCCCACAGGGAAAGGGGGCCCGGGGAGCTGTTTTTT. Its protein product is CASSPHRERGPGELFF.